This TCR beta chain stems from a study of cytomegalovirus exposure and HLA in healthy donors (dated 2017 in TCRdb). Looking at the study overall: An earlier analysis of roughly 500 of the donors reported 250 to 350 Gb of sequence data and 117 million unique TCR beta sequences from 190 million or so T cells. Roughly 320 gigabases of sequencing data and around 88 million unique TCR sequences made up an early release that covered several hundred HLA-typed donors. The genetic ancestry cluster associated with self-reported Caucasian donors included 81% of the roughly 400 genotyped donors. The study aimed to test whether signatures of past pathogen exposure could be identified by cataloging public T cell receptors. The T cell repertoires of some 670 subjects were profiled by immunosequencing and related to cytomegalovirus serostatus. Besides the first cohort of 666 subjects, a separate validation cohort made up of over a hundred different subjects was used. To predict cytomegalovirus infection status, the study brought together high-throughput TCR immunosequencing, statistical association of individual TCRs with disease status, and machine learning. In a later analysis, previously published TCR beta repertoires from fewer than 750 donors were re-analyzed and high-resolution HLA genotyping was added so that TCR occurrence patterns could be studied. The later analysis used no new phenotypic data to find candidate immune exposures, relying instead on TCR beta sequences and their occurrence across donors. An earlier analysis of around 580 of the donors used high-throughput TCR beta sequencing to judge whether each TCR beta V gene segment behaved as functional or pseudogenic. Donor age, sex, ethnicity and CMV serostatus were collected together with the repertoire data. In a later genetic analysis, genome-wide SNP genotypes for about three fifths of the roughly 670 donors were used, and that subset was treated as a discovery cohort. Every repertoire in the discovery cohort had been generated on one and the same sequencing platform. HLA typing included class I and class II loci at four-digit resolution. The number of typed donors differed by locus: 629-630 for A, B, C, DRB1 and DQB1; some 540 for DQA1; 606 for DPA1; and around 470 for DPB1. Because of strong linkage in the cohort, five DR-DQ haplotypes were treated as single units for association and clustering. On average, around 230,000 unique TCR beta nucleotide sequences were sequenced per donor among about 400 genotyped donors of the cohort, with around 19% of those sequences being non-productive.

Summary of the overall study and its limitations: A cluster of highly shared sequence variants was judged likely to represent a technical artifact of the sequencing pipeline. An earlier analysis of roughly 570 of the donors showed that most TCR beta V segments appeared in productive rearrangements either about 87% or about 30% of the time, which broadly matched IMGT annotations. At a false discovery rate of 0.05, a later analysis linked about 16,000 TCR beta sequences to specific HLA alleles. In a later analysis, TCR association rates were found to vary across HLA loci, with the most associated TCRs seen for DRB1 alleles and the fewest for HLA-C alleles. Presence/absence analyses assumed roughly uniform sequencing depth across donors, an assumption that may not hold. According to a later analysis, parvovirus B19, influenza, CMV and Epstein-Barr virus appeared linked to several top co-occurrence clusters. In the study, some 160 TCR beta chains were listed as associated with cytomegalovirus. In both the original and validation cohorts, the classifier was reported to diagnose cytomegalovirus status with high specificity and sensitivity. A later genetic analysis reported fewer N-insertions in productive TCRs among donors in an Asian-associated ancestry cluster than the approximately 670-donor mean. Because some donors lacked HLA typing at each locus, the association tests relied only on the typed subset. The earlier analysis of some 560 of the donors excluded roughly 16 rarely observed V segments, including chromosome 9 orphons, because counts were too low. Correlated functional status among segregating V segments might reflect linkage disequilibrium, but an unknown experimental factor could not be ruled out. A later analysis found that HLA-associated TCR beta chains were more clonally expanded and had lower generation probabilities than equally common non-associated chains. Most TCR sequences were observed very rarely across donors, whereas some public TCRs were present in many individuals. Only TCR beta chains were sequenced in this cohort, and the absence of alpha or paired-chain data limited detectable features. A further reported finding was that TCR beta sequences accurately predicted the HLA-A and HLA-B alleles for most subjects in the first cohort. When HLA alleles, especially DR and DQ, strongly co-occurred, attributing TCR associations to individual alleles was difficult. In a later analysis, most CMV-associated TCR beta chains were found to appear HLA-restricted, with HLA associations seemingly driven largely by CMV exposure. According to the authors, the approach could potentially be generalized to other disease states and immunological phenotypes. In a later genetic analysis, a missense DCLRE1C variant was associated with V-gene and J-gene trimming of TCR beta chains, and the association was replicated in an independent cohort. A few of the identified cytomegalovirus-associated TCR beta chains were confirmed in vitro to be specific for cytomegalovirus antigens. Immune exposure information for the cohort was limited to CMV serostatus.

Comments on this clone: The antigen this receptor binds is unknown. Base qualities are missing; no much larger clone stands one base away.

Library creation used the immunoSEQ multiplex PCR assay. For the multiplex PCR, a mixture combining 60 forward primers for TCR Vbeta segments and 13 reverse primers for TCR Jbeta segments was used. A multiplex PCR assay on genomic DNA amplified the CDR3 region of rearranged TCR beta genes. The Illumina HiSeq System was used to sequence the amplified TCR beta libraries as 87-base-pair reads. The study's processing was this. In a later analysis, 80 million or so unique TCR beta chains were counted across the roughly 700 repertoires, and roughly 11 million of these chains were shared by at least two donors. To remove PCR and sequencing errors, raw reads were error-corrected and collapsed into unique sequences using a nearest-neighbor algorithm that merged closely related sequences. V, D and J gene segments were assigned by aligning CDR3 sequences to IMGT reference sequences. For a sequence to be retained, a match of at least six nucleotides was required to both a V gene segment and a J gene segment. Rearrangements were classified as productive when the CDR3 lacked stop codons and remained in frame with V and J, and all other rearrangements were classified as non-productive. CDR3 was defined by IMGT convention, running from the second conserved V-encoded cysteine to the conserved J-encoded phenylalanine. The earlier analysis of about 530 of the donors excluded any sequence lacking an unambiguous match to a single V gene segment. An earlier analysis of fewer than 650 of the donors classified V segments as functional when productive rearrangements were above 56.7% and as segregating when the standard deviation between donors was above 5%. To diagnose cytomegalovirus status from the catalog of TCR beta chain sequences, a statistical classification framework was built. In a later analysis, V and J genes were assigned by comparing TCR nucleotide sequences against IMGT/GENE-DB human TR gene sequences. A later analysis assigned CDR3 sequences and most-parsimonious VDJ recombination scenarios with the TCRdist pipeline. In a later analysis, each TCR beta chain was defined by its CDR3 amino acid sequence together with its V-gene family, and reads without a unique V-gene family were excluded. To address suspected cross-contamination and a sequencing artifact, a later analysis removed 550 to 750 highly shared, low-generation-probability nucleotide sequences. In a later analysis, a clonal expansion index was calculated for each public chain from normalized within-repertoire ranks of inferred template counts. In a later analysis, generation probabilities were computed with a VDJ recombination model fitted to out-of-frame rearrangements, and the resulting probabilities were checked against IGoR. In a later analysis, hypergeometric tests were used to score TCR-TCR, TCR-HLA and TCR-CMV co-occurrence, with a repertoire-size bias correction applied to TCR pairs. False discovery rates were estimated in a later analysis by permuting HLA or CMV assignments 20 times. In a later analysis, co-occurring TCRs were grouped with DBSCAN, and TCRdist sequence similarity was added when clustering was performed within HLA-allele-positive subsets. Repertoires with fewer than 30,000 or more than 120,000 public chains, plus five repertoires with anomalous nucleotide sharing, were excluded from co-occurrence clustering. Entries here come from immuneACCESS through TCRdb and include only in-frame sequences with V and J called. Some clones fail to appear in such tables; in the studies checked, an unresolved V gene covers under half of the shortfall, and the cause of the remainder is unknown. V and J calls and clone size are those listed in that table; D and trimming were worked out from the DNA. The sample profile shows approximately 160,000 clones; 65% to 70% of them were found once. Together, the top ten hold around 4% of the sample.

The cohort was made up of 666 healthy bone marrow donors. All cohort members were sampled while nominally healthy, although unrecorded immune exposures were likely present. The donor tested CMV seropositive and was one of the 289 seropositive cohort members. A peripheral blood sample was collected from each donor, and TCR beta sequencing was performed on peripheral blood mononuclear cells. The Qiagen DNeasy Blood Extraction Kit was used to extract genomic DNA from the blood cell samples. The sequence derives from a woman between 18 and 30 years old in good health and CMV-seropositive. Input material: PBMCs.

In nucleotide form, the sequence is TGTGCCAGCAGCTTAGCCCGGGGCTCTGGGGCCAACGTCCTGACTTTC. It translates to CASSLARGSGANVLTF. The chain links TRBV7-2 with TRBJ2-6; the D gene is perhaps TRBD2, from 5 matching bases. The CDR3, from cysteine to phenylalanine, totals 16 residues. The entry retains the CDR3 DNA only, 48 bases that are in frame from base 1. CDR1 and CDR2, looked up from the germline V gene, are SGHTA and FQGNSA. At the junction V is shortened by 0 bases and J by 0 bases, with 6 bases in between.